The present entry profiles one TCR beta chain with its context. It may be a read error: a sequence one base away is much more abundant. CDR3 length: 16 amino acids. V was pared by 6 bases and J by 0 bases, with 14 bases between. Germline-derived CDR1 and CDR2 are SNHLY and FYNNEI. TCR beta CDR3 regions were amplified from RNA transcripts. The HTBI primer set drove a first-round RT-PCR of the TCR CDR3. TCRdb called the multiplex PCR reads again in MiXCR, with one record for every CDR3 protein. The repertoire holds 450,000 to 700,000 distinct CDR3 sequences, 46% seen once, with 19% in the top ten. This specimen comes from a study of T cells in Graves' hyperthyroidism and ophthalmopathy.

Sequences were obtained from peripheral blood or thyroid tissue (not recorded which). The genes are TRBV2 and TRBJ2-2, with D perhaps TRBD1 (6 bases). This TCR derives from an adult woman with Graves' disease, either hyperthyroidism or ophthalmopathy (not recorded which). The CDR3 protein is CASSWGHPTNTGELFF. In DNA, the CDR3 is TGTGCCAGCAGCTGGGGACACCCTACGAACACCGGGGAGCTGTTTTTT.